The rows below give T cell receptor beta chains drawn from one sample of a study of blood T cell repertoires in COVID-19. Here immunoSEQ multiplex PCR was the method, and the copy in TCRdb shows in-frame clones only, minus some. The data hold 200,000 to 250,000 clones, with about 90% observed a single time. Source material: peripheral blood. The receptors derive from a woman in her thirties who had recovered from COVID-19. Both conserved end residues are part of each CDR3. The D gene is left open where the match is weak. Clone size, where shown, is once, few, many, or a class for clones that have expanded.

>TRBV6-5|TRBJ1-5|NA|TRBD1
CASSSTQGAQPQHF
TGTGCCAGCAGTTCTACACAGGGGGCACAGCCCCAGCATTTT
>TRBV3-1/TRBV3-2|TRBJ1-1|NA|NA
CASSQDQRGRGSEAFF
TGTGCCAGCAGCCAAGATCAAAGGGGCAGGGGATCTGAAGCTTTCTTT
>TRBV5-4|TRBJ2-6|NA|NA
CASSLDVGSSGANVLTF
TGTGCCAGCAGCTTGGATGTCGGGTCCTCTGGGGCCAACGTCCTGACTTTC
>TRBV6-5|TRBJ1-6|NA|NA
CASIHSYNSPLHF
TGTGCCAGCATTCACTCCTATAATTCACCCCTCCACTTT
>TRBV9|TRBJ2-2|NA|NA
CASSTTRGSTGELFF
TGTGCCAGCAGCACGACTAGGGGTTCCACCGGGGAGCTGTTTTTT
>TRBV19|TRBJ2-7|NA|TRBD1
CASSPPGTGVMGEQYF
TGTGCCAGTAGCCCCCCCGGGACAGGGGTTATGGGCGAGCAGTACTTC
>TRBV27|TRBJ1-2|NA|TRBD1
CASSPRGTGYGYTF
TGTGCCAGCAGTCCAAGGGGGACAGGGTATGGCTACACCTTC
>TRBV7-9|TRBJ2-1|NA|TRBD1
CASSFTPGQGNYNEQFF
TGTGCCAGCAGCTTCACCCCGGGACAGGGAAACTACAATGAGCAGTTCTTC
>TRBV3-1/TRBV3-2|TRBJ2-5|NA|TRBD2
CASSQASGGPRSRETQYF
TGTGCCAGCAGCCAGGCTAGCGGGGGGCCCAGGAGCCGGGAGACCCAGTACTTC
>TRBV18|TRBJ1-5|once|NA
CASSEDIGGNQPQHF
TGTGCCAGCTCAGAGGACATAGGAGGCAATCAGCCCCAGCATTTT
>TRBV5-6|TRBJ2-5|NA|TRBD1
CASSLRDRGWETQYF
TGTGCCAGCAGCTTAAGGGACAGGGGGTGGGAGACCCAGTACTTC
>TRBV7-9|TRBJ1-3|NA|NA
CASSRDNSGNTIYF
TGTGCCAGCAGCCGGGACAACTCTGGAAACACCATATATTTT
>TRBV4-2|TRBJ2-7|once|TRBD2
CASSQEATGGPLYEQYF
TGTGCCAGCAGCCAAGAAGCGACGGGGGGTCCCTTATACGAGCAGTACTTC
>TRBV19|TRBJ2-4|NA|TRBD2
CASRLGTSGGRLAKNIQYF
TGTGCCAGTAGGTTAGGGACTAGCGGGGGGAGATTAGCCAAAAACATTCAGTACTTC
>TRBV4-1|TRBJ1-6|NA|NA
CASSQDGGLPGEPLHF
TGCGCCAGCAGCCAAGATGGCGGACTCCCAGGGGAACCCCTCCACTTT
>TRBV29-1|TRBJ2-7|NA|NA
CSVEAATYEQYF
TGCAGCGTTGAGGCTGCAACCTACGAGCAGTACTTC
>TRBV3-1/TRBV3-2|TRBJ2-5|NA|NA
CASSQDDRISPVQETQYF
TGTGCCAGCAGCCAAGATGATCGTATATCTCCAGTCCAAGAGACCCAGTACTTC
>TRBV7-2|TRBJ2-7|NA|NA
CASSPQWGGWGEQYF
TGTGCCAGCAGCCCCCAGTGGGGAGGTTGGGGCGAGCAGTACTTC
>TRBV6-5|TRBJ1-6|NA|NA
CASSYSSGYNSPLHF
TGTGCCAGCAGTTACTCGTCAGGGTACAATTCACCCCTCCACTTT
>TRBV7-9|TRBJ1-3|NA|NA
CASSRGAGDPKYDGNTIYF
TGTGCCAGCAGCCGAGGGGCAGGGGACCCGAAGTACGATGGAAACACCATATATTTT
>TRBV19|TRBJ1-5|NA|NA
CASSPSFSQPQHF
TGTGCCAGTAGTCCCTCCTTTAGTCAGCCCCAGCATTTT
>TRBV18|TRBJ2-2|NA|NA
CASSPQTGTNTGELFF
TGTGCCAGCTCACCACAAACAGGGACCAACACCGGGGAGCTGTTTTTT
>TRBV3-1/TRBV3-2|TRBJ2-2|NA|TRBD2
CASSQGGGLHTGELFF
TGTGCCAGCAGCCAAGGGGGGGGACTACACACCGGGGAGCTGTTTTTT
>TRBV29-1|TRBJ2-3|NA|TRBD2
CSTTGLAGLDTQYF
TGCAGCACCACCGGACTAGCGGGGTTGGATACGCAGTATTTT
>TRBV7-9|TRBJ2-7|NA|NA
CASSLLGGSEQYF
TGTGCCAGCAGCTTACTTGGGGGGTCCGAGCAGTACTTC
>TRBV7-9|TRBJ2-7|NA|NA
CASSTRRGGYEQYF
TGTGCCAGCAGCACCCGTCGGGGAGGCTACGAGCAGTACTTC